Following are 28 T cell receptor beta chains from one sample sequenced in a study of OX40 agonist ivuxolimab in advanced cancers. Assay used: immunoSEQ multiplex PCR; TCRdb lists only in-frame clones, some missing. The sample has some 17,000 clones, about four fifths seen once. This material consisted of CD4+ or CD8+ T cells sorted from blood, taken in a trial of the OX40 agonist ivuxolimab. The receptors derive from an adult with an advanced solid tumor such as melanoma, head and neck, liver or kidney cancer.

The chain couples TRBV11-1 to TRBJ2-3, with 8 bases identical to TRBD1. The CDR3 extends over 16 amino acids. CDR1 is SGHAT, CDR2 FQDESV, per germline (reference sequence). Trimming removed 3 bases from V and 2 bases from J; junction bases left unmatched: 7. The CDR3 region has the DNA TGTGCCAGCAGCTTGTTCGGACAGGGACCCACAGATACGCAGTATTTT. This translates into CASSLFGQGPTDTQYF.

This chain connects TRBV18 to TRBJ2-1; 7 bases line up with TRBD2. Losses at the gene ends were 5 bases for V and 5 bases for J; bases not matched to a gene: 9. CDR1 KGHSH and CDR2 LQKENI come from the germline V gene. CDR3 length: 15 residues. This CDR3 is CASSSAGAGHNEQFF. DNA for the CDR3: TGTGCCAGCTCATCTGCGGGAGCGGGCCACAATGAGCAGTTCTTC. The entire variable domain, with the rest obtained from reference TRBV18 and TRBJ2-1, is as follows: NAGVMQNPRHLVRRRGQEARLRCSPMKGHSHVYWYRQLPEEGLKFMVYLQKENIIDESGMPKERFSAEFPKEGPSILRIQQVVRGDSAAYFCASSSAGAGHNEQFFGPGTRLTVL.

This clone was detected only a few times. The chain joins TRBV4-2 to TRBJ2-1, with D possibly being TRBD1 or TRBD2 (5 bases each). From germline, CDR1 is LGHNA and CDR2 YNFKEQ. The V end lost 3 bases, the J end lost 6 bases, and 9 bases lay between the germline ends. The CDR3 extends over 13 amino acids. This CDR3 reads CASSHPGSNEQFF. CDR3 nucleotides: TGTGCCAGCAGCCATCCAGGGAGCAATGAGCAGTTCTTC.

This clone was observed a handful of times. The V and J genes are TRBV25-1 and TRBJ1-1; unclear D gene. V was trimmed by 3 bases and J by 3 bases, leaving 2 bases between them. The CDR3 sequence is 11 residues long. Germline V gene lookup returns CDR1 MGHDK and CDR2 SYGVNS. The CDR3 DNA sequence: TGTGCCAGCAGTGAGTACACTGAAGCTTTCTTT. The encoded protein is CASSEYTEAFF.

V and J are TRBV6-5 and TRBJ1-4; the D gene is possibly TRBD1 (5 bases). The V end was cut by 0 bases, the J end by 6 bases, with 14 bases between. Germline V CDR1 and CDR2: MNHEY, SVGAGI. The CDR3 runs 16 residues. CDR3 in DNA: TGTGCCAGCAGTTACTCTAGCGGGCGAGGGGATGAAAAACTGTTTTTT. It codes for CASSYSSGRGDEKLFF.

The sample holds a few counts of this clone. The chain carries TRBV29-1 and TRBJ2-2, with D perhaps given as TRBD1 or TRBD2 (5 bases each). V was pared by 5 bases and J by 6 bases, with 16 bases between. This CDR3 comprises 14 residues. The V gene's germline CDR1 is SQVTM and CDR2 ANQGSEA. CDR3 DNA sequence: TGCAGCGTTAGCGAGGGGCAGAAATCCGGGGAGCTGTTTTTT. Its protein product is CSVSEGQKSGELFF.

The J gene is TRBJ1-3, the V gene TRBV5-4; D may be TRBD1 (5 bases). The germline CDR1 and CDR2 sequences are SGHNT and YYREEE (reference sequence). V lost 3 bases to trimming and J lost 0 bases, with 16 bases between them. The CDR3 totals 17 residues. The CDR3 spells CASSSEPGLNSGNTIYF. CDR3 coding DNA: TGTGCCAGCAGCTCGGAACCGGGGCTGAACTCTGGAAACACCATATATTTT.

J is TRBJ2-7 and V is TRBV6-5; D uncertain. The CDR3 has 12 amino acids. Germline loops: CDR1 MNHEY, CDR2 SVGAGI. V was clipped by 5 bases and J by 7 bases, with 12 bases between them. CDR3 residues: CASSTTETEQYF. In DNA form, the CDR3 reads TGTGCCAGCAGTACTACGGAGACGGAGCAGTACTTC.

By share of the sample, this clone is medium-sized. The chain couples TRBV9 to TRBJ1-4; 9 bases agree with TRBD1. The CDR3 spans 14 residues. Germline lookup yields CDR1 SGDLS and CDR2 YYNGEE. V lost 3 bases, J lost 8 bases, and 5 bases stayed unmatched. CDR3 protein: CASSEDRGEEKLFF. The CDR3 nucleotides are TGTGCCAGCAGCGAGGACAGGGGTGAAGAAAAACTGTTTTTT.

The DNA for the CDR3 is TGTGCCAGCAGTTCCGGGTACGAGCAGTACTTC. Protein product: CASSSGYEQYF. This chain connects TRBV27 to TRBJ2-7, with D hard to call. The CDR3 consists of 11 residues. The V end lost 4 bases, the J end lost 4 bases, and 5 bases lay between the germline ends. From germline, CDR1 is MNHEY and CDR2 SMNVEV (reference sequence).

This chain connects TRBV27 to TRBJ2-1; TRBD1 matches 7 bases. V lost 4 bases, J lost 0 bases, and 3 bases stayed unmatched. CDR1 MNHEY and CDR2 SMNVEV come from the germline V gene (reference sequence). The CDR3 has 15 amino acids. CDR3 in DNA: TGTGCCAGCAGTTCGGGACAGAGCTCCTACAATGAGCAGTTCTTC. Its protein product is CASSSGQSSYNEQFF.

The sample holds a few counts of this clone. The chain employs TRBV2 and TRBJ2-7, with unresolved D. The V gene's germline CDR1 is SNHLY and CDR2 FYNNEI. Trimming pared 1 base from V and 0 bases from J, leaving 10 bases between. This CDR3 is built from 15 residues. The CDR3 region is CASSEGWVSSYEQYF. For the CDR3, the DNA is TGTGCCAGCAGTGAAGGGTGGGTAAGCTCCTACGAGCAGTACTTC.

V and J are TRBV27 and TRBJ2-2, with unresolved D. Looked up from germline, CDR1 is MNHEY and CDR2 is SMNVEV (reference sequence). The CDR3 covers 12 residues. V gave up 2 bases and J gave up 2 bases, with 0 bases separating them. The CDR3 nucleotides read TGTGCCAGCAGTTTAAACACCGGGGAGCTGTTTTTT. Protein sequence: CASSLNTGELFF.

The V call is TRBV9, the J call TRBJ2-7; D is possibly TRBD2 (6 bases). V lost 0 bases to trimming and J lost 0 bases, with 7 bases between them. CDR3 length: 14 amino acids. Germline assignment: CDR1 SGDLS and CDR2 YYNGEE. CDR3 region: CASSVGGNSYEQYF. For the CDR3, the DNA is TGTGCCAGCAGCGTAGGCGGGAACTCCTACGAGCAGTACTTC.

Only one count was recorded for this clone. The chain combines TRBV5-1 with TRBJ2-2; the D is unclear. Germline CDR1 SGHRS, CDR2 YFSETQ. The CDR3 runs 14 residues. V lost 1 base and J lost 1, with 5 bases in between. The CDR3 loop reads CASSLTWNTGELFF. Written as DNA, the CDR3 is TGCGCCAGCAGCTTGACATGGAACACCGGGGAGCTGTTTTTT.

Concerning this clone: Other DNA sequences in the sample encode the same CDR3. The chain links TRBV27 to TRBJ2-7; TRBD1 matches at 7 bases. Germline CDR1 reads MNHEY; CDR2 reads SMNVEV (reference sequence). The CDR3 runs 15 residues. V was clipped by 6 bases and J by 3 bases; unmatched bases: 11. CDR3 protein: CASSHSRDSLYEQYF. For the CDR3, the DNA is TGTGCCAGCAGCCACTCCCGGGACAGCCTCTACGAGCAGTACTTC.

The genes are TRBV5-6 and TRBJ1-2; 8 bases fit TRBD1. Germline trimming cut 4 bases from V and 5 bases from J; bases unmatched to any gene: 7. Germline V CDR1 and CDR2: SGHDT, YYEEEE. The CDR3 totals 14 residues. The CDR3 reads CASSQDRVGYGYTF. The CDR3 DNA reads TGTGCCAGCAGCCAGGACAGGGTGGGGTATGGCTACACCTTC.

The chain recombines TRBV7-9 with TRBJ2-7; 12 nucleotides match TRBD1. From germline, CDR1 is SEHNR and CDR2 FQNEAQ (reference sequence). The CDR3 consists of 19 residues. The V and J ends lost 4 bases and 0 bases, in that order; junction bases with no gene match: 13. The CDR3 is CASSSGTGGKLADSYEQYF. DNA of the CDR3: TGTGCCAGCAGCTCTGGGACAGGGGGCAAACTAGCGGACTCCTACGAGCAGTACTTC.

The CDR3: CASSLDGLLAAGELFF. CDR3 bases: TGTGCCAGCAGCTTAGATGGCTTATTGGCGGCCGGGGAGCTGTTTTTT. The rearrangement uses TRBV11-1 and TRBJ2-2; D unresolved. V lost 1 base and J lost 6, with 15 bases in between. The CDR3 runs 16 residues. The germline gives CDR1 SGHAT, CDR2 FQDESV (reference sequence).

There are a few counts of this clone. The rearrangement links TRBV11-2 to TRBJ2-7, with D perhaps TRBD1 (6 bases). From germline, CDR1 is SGHAT and CDR2 FQNNGV. This CDR3 is built from 16 residues. The germline V and J ends were trimmed by 0 bases and 2 bases, with 14 bases remaining between them. CDR3 residues: CASSLDLGQGTYEQYF. The CDR3 DNA reads as TGTGCCAGCAGCTTAGATCTAGGGCAGGGGACCTACGAGCAGTACTTC.

The V call is TRBV9, the J call TRBJ2-7, with 7 nucleotides matching TRBD1. Germline CDR1 SGDLS, CDR2 YYNGEE. The CDR3 is made up of 14 amino acids. V dropped 4 bases and J dropped 7; count of bases not matched to a gene: 11. The CDR3 sequence is CASSPQTGPGEQYF. CDR3 bases: TGTGCCAGCAGCCCCCAGACAGGGCCGGGGGAGCAGTACTTC.

This chain connects TRBV5-1 to TRBJ1-2; TRBD1 is a possible D gene (5 bases). This CDR3 comprises 16 residues. V shed 0 bases and J shed 7 bases, with 19 bases lying between them. CDR1 is SGHRS, CDR2 YFSETQ, per germline. CDR3 DNA sequence: TGCGCCAGCAGCTTGGAATCCGGGACCCTTGGGGTTGGCTACACCTTC. This sequence encodes CASSLESGTLGVGYTF.

Points on this clone: The sample has other DNA sequences that encode this CDR3 too. The chain employs TRBV19 and TRBJ2-7, with D unclear. Trimming removed 1 base from V and 1 base from J, with 5 bases in between. The CDR3 is 13 residues long. In germline, CDR1 is LNHDA, CDR2 SQIVND (reference sequence). This CDR3 reads CASSIGGSYEQYF. CDR3 in DNA: TGTGCCAGTAGTATAGGGGGATCCTACGAGCAGTACTTC.

The chain recombines TRBV15 with TRBJ2-6; no reliable D call. Trimming cost V 0 bases and J 0 bases, with 9 bases left between them. The germline CDR1 and CDR2 sequences are LNHNV and YYDKDF (reference sequence). The CDR3 consists of 17 residues. The CDR3 DNA is TGTGCCACCAGCAGAGATCTCAGCCTCTCTGGGGCCAACGTCCTGACTTTC. This gives the protein CATSRDLSLSGANVLTF.

This clone was detected only once. This CDR3 is CASSELAGCSPLHF. The CDR3 region has the DNA TGCGCCAGCAGTGAGTTGGCAGGGTGCTCACCCCTCCACTTT. This chain uses TRBV10-1 with TRBJ1-6, with TRBD1 as a possible D gene (5 bases). Germline V CDR1 and CDR2: WNHNN, SYGVQD (reference sequence). The CDR3 runs 14 residues. Trimming took 1 base from V and 10 from J, leaving 11 bases between them.

J is TRBJ2-7 and V is TRBV7-8, with D perhaps matching TRBD1 (6 bases). The CDR3 runs 15 residues. V was cut by 4 bases and J by 6 bases, with 19 bases left in between. CDR1 SGHVS and CDR2 FQNEAQ come from the germline V gene. The CDR3 DNA reads TGTGCCAGCAGCTCCCAGGACAGACCCCTGGGCGAGCAGTACTTC. Protein product: CASSSQDRPLGEQYF. The full variable domain, rest sourced from reference TRBV7-8 and TRBJ2-7, is GAGVSQSPRYKVAKRGQDVALRCDPISGHVSLFWYQQALGQGPEFLTYFQNEAQLDKSGLPSDRFFAERPEGSVSTLKIQRTQQEDSAVYLCASSSQDRPLGEQYFGPGTRLTVT.

This clone was detected a few times. This sequence joins TRBV4-1 and TRBJ2-1; 8 positions match TRBD1. This CDR3 has 15 amino acids. Germline V gene data show CDR1 as MGHRA and CDR2 as YSYEKL. Unmatched junction bases numbered 10, after V lost 0 bases and J lost 12 bases. CDR3 DNA: TGCGCCAGCAGCCAAGAGCCCGGGACAGGTCTTGCGCAGTTCTTC. As protein: CASSQEPGTGLAQFF.

This clone was recorded once. J is TRBJ2-3 and V is TRBV6-4, with 10 bases lining up with TRBD2. This CDR3 region has 15 residues. V was pared by 3 bases and J by 4 bases, with 4 bases of the junction left unmatched. Germline V CDR1 and CDR2: MRHNA, SNTAGT. The CDR3 here is CASSEAGGGPDTQYF. CDR3 DNA sequence: TGTGCCAGCAGTGAAGCGGGGGGGGGCCCAGATACGCAGTATTTT.